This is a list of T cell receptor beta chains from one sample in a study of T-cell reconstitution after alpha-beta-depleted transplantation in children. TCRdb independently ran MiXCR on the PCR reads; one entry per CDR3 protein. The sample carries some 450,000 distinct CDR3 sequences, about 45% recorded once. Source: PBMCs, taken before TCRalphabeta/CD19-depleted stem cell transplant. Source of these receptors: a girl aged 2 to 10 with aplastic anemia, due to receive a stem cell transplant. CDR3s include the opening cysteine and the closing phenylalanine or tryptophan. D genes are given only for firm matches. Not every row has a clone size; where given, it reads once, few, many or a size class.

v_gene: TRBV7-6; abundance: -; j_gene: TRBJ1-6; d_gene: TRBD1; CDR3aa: CASSSKRVGTLNNTGDSPLHF; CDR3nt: TGTGCTAGCAGCTCCAAGAGGGTGGGGACCCTTAACAACACAGGGGATTCACCCCTCCACTTT
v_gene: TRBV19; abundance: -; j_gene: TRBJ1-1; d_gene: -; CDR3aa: CASRAGSVMNTEAFF; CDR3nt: TGTGCCAGTAGGGCAGGGAGCGTCATGAACACTGAAGCTTTCTTT
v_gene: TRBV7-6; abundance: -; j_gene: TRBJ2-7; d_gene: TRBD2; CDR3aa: CASSSLAGGGDEQYF; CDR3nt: TGTGCCAGCAGCTCCCTAGCGGGGGGTGGTGACGAGCAGTACTTC
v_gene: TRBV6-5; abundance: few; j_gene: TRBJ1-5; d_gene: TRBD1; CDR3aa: CASSYRKTGASNQPQHF; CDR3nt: TGTGCCAGCAGTTACCGAAAGACAGGGGCGAGCAATCAGCCCCAGCATTTT
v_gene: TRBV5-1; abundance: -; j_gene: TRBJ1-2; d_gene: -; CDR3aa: CASSLASEGGYTF; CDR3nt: TGCGCCAGCAGCTTGGCGTCAGAAGGCGGCTACACCTTC
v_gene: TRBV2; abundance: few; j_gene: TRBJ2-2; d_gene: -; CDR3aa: CASRFGQRTGTGELFF; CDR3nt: TGTGCCAGCAGATTCGGACAGCGAACGGGCACCGGGGAGCTGTTTTTT
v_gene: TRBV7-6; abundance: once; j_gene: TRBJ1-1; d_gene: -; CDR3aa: CASSSQTENTEAFF; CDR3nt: TGTGCCAGCAGCTCACAGACCGAGAACACTGAAGCTTTCTTT
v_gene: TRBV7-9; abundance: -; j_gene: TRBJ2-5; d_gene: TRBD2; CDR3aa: CASSLLGGETQYF; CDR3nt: TGTGCCAGCAGCTTACTCGGGGGGGAGACCCAGTACTTC
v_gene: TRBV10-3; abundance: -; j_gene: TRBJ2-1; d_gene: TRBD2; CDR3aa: CAISQRGEYNEQFF; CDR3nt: TGTGCCATCAGTCAGCGGGGAGAGTACAATGAGCAGTTCTTC
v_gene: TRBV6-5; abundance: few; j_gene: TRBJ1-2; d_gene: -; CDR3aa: CASSYQARSYGYTF; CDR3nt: TGTGCCAGCAGTTACCAGGCGCGGTCCTATGGCTACACCTTC
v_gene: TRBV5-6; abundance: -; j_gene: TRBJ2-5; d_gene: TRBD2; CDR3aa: CASSLVSGTSRSETQYF; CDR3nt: TGTGCCAGCAGCTTGGTATCCGGGACTAGCAGATCCGAGACCCAGTACTTC
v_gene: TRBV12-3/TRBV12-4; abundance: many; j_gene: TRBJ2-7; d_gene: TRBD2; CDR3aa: CASSFEGLAKYEQYF; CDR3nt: TGTGCCAGCAGTTTCGAGGGACTAGCGAAATACGAGCAGTACTTC
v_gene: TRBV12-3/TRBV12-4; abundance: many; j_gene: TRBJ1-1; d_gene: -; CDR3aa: CASSFGFFSGGAEAFF; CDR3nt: TGTGCCAGCAGTTTCGGGTTTTTCTCCGGGGGCGCTGAAGCTTTCTTT
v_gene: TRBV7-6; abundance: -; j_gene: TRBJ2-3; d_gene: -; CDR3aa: CASSYSWGDTQYF; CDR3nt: TGTGCCAGCAGCTATTCCTGGGGAGATACGCAGTATTTT
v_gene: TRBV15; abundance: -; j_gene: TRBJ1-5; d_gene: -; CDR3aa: CATSAGTGNQPQHF; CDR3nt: TGTGCCACCAGTGCTGGGACCGGCAATCAGCCCCAGCATTTT
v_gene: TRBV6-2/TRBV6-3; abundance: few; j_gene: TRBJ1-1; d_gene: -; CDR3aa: CASSYRDWGLRGNTEAFF; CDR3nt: TGTGCCAGCAGTTACCGGGACTGGGGACTCAGGGGGAACACTGAAGCTTTCTTT
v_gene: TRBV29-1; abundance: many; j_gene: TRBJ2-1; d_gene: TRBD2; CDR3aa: CSVGTSGRKQFF; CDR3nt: TGCAGCGTGGGGACTAGCGGGAGGAAGCAGTTCTTC
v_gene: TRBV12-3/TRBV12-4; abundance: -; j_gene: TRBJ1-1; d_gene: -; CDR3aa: CASSRGLVNTEAFF; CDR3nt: TGTGCCAGCAGCAGGGGTCTCGTGAACACTGAAGCTTTCTTT
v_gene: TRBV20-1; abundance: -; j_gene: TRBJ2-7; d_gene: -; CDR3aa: CSARGPGRGLAITSEQYF; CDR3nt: TGCAGTGCTAGGGGCCCGGGTCGGGGATTAGCGATCACCAGCGAGCAGTACTTC
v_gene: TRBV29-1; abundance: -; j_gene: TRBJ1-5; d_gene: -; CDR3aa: CSVSVAPGGNQPQHF; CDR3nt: TGCAGCGTTTCGGTAGCCCCCGGCGGTAATCAGCCCCAGCATTTT
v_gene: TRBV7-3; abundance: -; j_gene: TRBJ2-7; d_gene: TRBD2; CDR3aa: CASSLTGGLAGTGEQYF; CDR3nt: TGTGCCAGCAGCTTAACTGGGGGCCTAGCGGGGACGGGGGAGCAGTACTTC
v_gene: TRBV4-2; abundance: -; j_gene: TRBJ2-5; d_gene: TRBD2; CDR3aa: CASSHHIGEGSETQYF; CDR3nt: TGTGCCAGCAGCCACCACATCGGGGAGGGTTCTGAGACCCAGTACTTC
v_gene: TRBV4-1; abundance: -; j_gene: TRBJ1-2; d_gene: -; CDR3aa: CVSSQLLSGTDHYGYTF; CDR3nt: TGCGTCAGCAGCCAACTACTTTCCGGGACGGATCATTATGGCTACACCTTC
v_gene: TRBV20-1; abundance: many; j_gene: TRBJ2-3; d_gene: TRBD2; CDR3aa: CSARTSGSTDTQYF; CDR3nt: TGCAGTGCTAGGACTAGCGGAAGCACAGATACGCAGTATTTT
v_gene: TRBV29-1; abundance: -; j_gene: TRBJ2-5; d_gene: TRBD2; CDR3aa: CSVGTSGETQYF; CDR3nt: TGCAGCGTTGGGACTAGCGGAGAGACCCAGTACTTC
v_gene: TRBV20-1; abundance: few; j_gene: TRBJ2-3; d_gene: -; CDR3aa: CSAGGADTQYF; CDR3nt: TGCAGTGCCGGGGGAGCAGATACGCAGTATTTT